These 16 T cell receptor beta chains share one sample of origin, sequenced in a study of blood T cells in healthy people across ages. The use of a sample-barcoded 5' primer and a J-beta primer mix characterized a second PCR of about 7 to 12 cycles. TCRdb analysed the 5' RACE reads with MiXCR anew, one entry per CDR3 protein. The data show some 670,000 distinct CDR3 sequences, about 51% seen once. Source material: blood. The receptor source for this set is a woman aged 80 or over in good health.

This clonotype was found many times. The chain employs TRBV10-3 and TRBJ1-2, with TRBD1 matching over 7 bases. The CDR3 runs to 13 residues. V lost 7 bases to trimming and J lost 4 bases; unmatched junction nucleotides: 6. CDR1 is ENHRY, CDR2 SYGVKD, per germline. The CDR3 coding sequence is TGTGCCATCACTTCGACAGGGCTCTATGGCTACACCTTC. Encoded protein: CAITSTGLYGYTF.

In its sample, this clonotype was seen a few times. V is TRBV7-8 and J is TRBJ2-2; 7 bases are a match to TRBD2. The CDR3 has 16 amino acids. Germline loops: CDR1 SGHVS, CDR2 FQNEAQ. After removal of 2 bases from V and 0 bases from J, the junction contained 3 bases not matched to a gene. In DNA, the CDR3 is TGTGCCAGCAGCTTATTTGGACTAGCGAACACCGGGGAGCTGTTTTTT. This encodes CASSLFGLANTGELFF.

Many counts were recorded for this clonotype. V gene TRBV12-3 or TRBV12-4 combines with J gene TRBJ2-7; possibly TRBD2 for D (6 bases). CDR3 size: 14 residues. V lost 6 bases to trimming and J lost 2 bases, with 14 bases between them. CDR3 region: CASRRGGYPYEQYF. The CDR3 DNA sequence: TGTGCCAGCAGGCGGGGAGGTTATCCCTACGAGCAGTACTTC.

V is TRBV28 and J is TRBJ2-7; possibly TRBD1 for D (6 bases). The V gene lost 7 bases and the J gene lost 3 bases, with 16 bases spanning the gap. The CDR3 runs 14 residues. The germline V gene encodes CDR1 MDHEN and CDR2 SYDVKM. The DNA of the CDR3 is TGTGCCAGCACCTTCGGGACATCCGTCTACGAGCAGTACTTC. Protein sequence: CASTFGTSVYEQYF. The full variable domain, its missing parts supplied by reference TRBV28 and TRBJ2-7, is DVKVTQSSRYLVKRTGEKVFLECVQDMDHENMFWYRQDPGLGLRLIYFSYDVKMKEKGDIPEGYSVSREKKERFSLILESASTNQTSMYLCASTFGTSVYEQYFGPGTRLTVT.

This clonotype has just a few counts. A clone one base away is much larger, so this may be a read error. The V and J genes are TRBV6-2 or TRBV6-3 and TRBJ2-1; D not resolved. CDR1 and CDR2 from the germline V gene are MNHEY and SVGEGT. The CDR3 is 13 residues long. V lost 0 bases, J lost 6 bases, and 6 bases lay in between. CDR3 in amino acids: CASSYSMGNEQFF. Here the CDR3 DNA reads TGTGCCAGCAGTTACTCGATGGGCAATGAGCAGTTCTTC.

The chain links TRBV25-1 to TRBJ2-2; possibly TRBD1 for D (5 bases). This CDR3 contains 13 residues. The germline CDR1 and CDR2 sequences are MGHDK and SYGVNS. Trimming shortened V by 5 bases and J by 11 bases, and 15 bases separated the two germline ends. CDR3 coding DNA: TGTGCCAGCAGTTCCCACGGGCAGGGAGAGCTGTTTTTT. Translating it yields CASSSHGQGELFF.

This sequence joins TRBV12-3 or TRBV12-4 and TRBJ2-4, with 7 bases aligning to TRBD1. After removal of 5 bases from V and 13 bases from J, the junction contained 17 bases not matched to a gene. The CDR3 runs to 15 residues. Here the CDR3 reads CASSPDRDSPSGQYF. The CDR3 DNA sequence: TGTGCCAGCAGTCCCGACAGGGATAGTCCTTCGGGGCAGTACTTC.

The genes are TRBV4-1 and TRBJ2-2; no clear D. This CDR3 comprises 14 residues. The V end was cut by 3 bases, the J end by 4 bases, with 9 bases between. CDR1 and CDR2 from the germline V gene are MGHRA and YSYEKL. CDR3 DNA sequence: TGCGCCAGCAGCCAGCCAGTCCGCACCGGGGAGCTGTTTTTT. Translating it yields CASSQPVRTGELFF.

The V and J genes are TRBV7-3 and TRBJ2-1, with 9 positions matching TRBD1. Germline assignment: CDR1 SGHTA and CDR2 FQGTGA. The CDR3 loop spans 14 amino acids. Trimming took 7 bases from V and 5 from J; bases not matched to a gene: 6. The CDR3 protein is CASMTGGGHNEQFF. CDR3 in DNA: TGTGCCAGCATGACAGGGGGGGGGCACAATGAGCAGTTCTTC. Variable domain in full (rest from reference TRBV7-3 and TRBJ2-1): GAGVSQTPSNKVTEKGKYVELRCDPISGHTALYWYRQSLGQGPEFLIYFQGTGAADDSGLPNDRFFAVRPEGSVSTLKIQRTERGDSAVYLCASMTGGGHNEQFFGPGTRLTVL.

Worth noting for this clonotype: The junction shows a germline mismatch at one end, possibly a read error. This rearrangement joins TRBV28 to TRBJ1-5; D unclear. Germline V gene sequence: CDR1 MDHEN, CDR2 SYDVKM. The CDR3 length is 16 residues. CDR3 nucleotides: TGTGCCAGCAGAACCGGAACCCACGGAGGCAATCAGCTCCAGCATTTT. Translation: CASRTGTHGGNQLQHF.

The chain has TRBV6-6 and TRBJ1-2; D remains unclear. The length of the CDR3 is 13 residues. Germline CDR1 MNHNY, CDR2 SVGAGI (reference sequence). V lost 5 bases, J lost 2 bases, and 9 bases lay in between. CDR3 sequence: CASSSLSNYGYTF. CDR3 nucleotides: TGTGCCAGCAGTAGCCTATCGAACTATGGCTACACCTTC.

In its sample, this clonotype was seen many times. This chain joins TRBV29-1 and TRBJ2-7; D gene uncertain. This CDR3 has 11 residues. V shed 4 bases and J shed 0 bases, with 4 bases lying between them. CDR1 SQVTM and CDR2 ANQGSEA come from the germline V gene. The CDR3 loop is CSVGFSYEQYF. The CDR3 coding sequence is TGCAGCGTTGGGTTCTCCTACGAGCAGTACTTC.

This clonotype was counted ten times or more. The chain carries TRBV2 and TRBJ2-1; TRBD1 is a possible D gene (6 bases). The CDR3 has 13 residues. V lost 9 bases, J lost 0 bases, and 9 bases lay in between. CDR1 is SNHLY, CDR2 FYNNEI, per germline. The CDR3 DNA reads TGTGCCAGAACAGGGAGCTCCTACAATGAGCAGTTCTTC. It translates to CARTGSSYNEQFF. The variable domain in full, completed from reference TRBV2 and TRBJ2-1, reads EPEVTQTPSHQVTQMGQEVILRCVPISNHLYFYWYRQILGQKVEFLVSFYNNEISEKSEIFDDQFSVERPDGSNFTLKIRSTKLEDSAMYFCARTGSSYNEQFFGPGTRLTVL.

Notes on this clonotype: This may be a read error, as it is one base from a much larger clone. The CDR3 sequence: CASSEYMRLGRETQYF. The CDR3 DNA reads as TGTGCCAGCAGTGAATATATGAGACTTGGGCGAGAGACCCAGTACTTC. The chain combines TRBV25-1 with TRBJ2-5, with D unresolved. CDR3 size: 16 residues. Trimming cost V 0 bases and J 4 bases, with 15 bases left between them. Germline V CDR1 and CDR2: MGHDK, SYGVNS. Together with reference TRBV25-1 and TRBJ2-5, the CDR3 gives the full variable domain: EADIYQTPRYLVIGTGKKITLECSQTMGHDKMYWYQQDPGMELHLIHYSYGVNSTEKGDLSSESTVSRIRTEHFPLTLESARPSHTSQYLCASSEYMRLGRETQYFGPGTRLLVL.

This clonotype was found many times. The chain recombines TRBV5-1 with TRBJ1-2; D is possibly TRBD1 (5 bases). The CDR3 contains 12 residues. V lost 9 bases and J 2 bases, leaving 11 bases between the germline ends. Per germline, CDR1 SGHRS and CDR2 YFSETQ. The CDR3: CAIRAGNYGYTF. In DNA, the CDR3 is TGCGCCATCAGGGCAGGGAACTATGGCTACACCTTC.

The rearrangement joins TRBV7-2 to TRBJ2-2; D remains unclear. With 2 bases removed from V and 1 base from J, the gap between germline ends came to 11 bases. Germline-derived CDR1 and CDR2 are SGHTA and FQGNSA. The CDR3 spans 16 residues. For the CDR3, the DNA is TGTGCCAGCAGCTTATCTTGGAAAGGGAACACCGGGGAGCTGTTTTTT. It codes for CASSLSWKGNTGELFF.